Each of the 27 T cell receptor beta chains below was sequenced from the same sample in a study of human T cells and chemical hapten exposure. Time point denoted: pre-sensitization, week 0. Treatment described: therapeutic diphenylcyclopropenone sensitization with weekly scalp DPC. From the RACE reads, TCRdb called clonotypes with MiXCR, one entry per CDR3 protein. The table lists approximately 370,000 distinct CDR3 sequences, 5.5% of them singletons. The sequenced sample was whole blood, obtained in connection with sensitization to the hapten diphenylcyclopropenone (DPC). Receptors were obtained from a young woman with alopecia areata. Some clones in this sample may be carry-over from other donors' samples.

The genes are TRBV6-6 and TRBJ2-7; D possibly corresponds to TRBD1 (6 bases). CDR3 length equals 14 residues. CDR1 is MNHNY, CDR2 SVGAGI, per germline (reference sequence). Trimming left V 6 bases short and J 0 bases short, with 12 bases between. CDR3 nucleotides: TGTGCCAGCAGAAGCCAGGACAGCTCCTACGAGCAGTACTTC. Its translation: CASRSQDSSYEQYF.

This clonotype was detected only a few times. The V call is TRBV12-3 or TRBV12-4, the J call TRBJ1-2, with TRBD1 as a possible D gene (5 bases). Trimming left V 5 bases short and J 5 bases short, with 12 bases between. The CDR3 runs to 13 residues. In DNA, the CDR3 is TGTGCCAGCAGTCTTTCAGGGTTATATGGCTACACCTTC. Its protein product is CASSLSGLYGYTF.

This clonotype was seen ten or more times. The CDR3 sequence: CATSDSYRQDTQYF. In DNA form, the CDR3 reads TGTGCCACCAGTGATTCTTACAGGCAAGATACGCAGTATTTT. The J gene is TRBJ2-3, the V gene TRBV24-1; possibly TRBD1 for D (5 bases). The CDR3 runs 14 residues. V dropped 2 bases and J dropped 5 bases, with 10 bases sitting between them. From germline, CDR1 is KGHDR and CDR2 SFDVKD.

This clonotype was detected ten times or more. This chain joins TRBV10-3 and TRBJ2-3; D may be TRBD1 (6 bases). Trimming left V 0 bases short and J 0 bases short, with 10 bases between. The CDR3 sequence is 16 residues long. Germline V gene lookup returns CDR1 ENHRY and CDR2 SYGVKD. The CDR3 protein is CAISESQGSSTDTQYF. The CDR3 DNA is TGTGCCATCAGTGAGTCGCAGGGGTCCAGCACAGATACGCAGTATTTT.

At least ten counts were recorded for this clonotype. The rearrangement links TRBV12-3 or TRBV12-4 to TRBJ1-2; tentative D call: TRBD1 (5 bases). This CDR3 has 13 residues. The germline V and J ends were trimmed by 5 bases and 4 bases, with 11 bases remaining between them. CDR3 residues: CASSPGKGYGYTF. The CDR3 region has the DNA TGTGCCAGCAGTCCAGGGAAGGGCTATGGCTACACCTTC.

The chain employs TRBV6-2 or TRBV6-3 and TRBJ1-6; 7 bases align to TRBD1. CDR1 is MNHEY and CDR2 is SVGEGT in the germline V gene. V was pared by 10 bases and J by 7 bases, with 13 bases of the junction left unmatched. The CDR3 is 15 amino acids. This CDR3 reads CATLEGQLRNSPLHF. The DNA for the CDR3 is TGTGCCACCTTAGAGGGACAGCTACGAAATTCACCCCTCCACTTT.

A few counts support this clonotype. The chain carries TRBV6-5 and TRBJ1-6; unclear D gene. Germline V gene lookup returns CDR1 MNHEY and CDR2 SVGAGI. This CDR3 region has 16 residues. The V end lost 5 bases, the J end lost 5 bases, and 16 bases lay between the germline ends. CDR3 loop: CASSAEWFLDNSPLHF. CDR3 nucleotides: TGTGCCAGCAGTGCCGAATGGTTTTTAGATAATTCACCCCTCCACTTT.

This clonotype has a count of ten or more. In nucleotides, the CDR3 is TGTGCCAGCAGTTTACCAGGAGGTGACGAGCAGTACTTC. This gives the protein CASSLPGGDEQYF. The chain carries TRBV27 and TRBJ2-7, with a possible D match to TRBD2 (5 bases). V lost 2 bases, J lost 5 bases, and 10 bases lay in between. The CDR3 has 13 amino acids. Germline CDR1 and CDR2: MNHEY and SMNVEV (reference sequence).

This clonotype was found many times. This sequence joins TRBV2 and TRBJ1-1; TRBD1 matches at 7 bases. The CDR3 extends over 13 amino acids. Germline V CDR1 and CDR2: SNHLY, FYNNEI. Trimming removed 4 bases from V and 6 bases from J; junction bases left unmatched: 5. CDR3 in amino acids: CASSVDRVAEAFF. DNA of the CDR3: TGTGCCAGCAGTGTAGACAGGGTTGCTGAAGCTTTCTTT.

This chain links TRBV18 with TRBJ1-1; D gene unclear. The CDR3 length is 14 residues. Trimming cost V 6 bases and J 5 bases, with 16 bases left between them. Germline V gene lookup returns CDR1 KGHSH and CDR2 LQKENI. CDR3 protein: CASSLILGKTEAFF. CDR3 nucleotide sequence: TGTGCCAGCTCCCTTATCCTGGGGAAGACTGAAGCTTTCTTT.

The V call is TRBV6-6, the J call TRBJ2-7, with TRBD1 matching over 10 bases. V lost 6 bases, J lost 2 bases, and 7 bases stayed unmatched. Germline values: CDR1 MNHNY, CDR2 SVGAGI (reference sequence). This CDR3 has 15 residues. The CDR3 reads CASSPRDRGAYEQYF. The CDR3 nucleotides read TGTGCCAGCAGCCCCCGGGACAGGGGAGCCTACGAGCAGTACTTC.

This clonotype has ten or more counts. The chain is built from TRBV6-5 and TRBJ2-5, with D possibly being TRBD1 (6 bases). This CDR3 is 12 amino acids long. Trimming shortened V by 6 bases and J by 4 bases, and 9 bases separated the two germline ends. Germline values: CDR1 MNHEY, CDR2 SVGAGI. CDR3 region: CASSRGTETQYF. The CDR3 DNA follows: TGTGCCAGCAGCAGGGGAACAGAGACCCAGTACTTC.

This clonotype showed up just a few times. The chain links TRBV20-1 to TRBJ2-3; D gene unclear. The germline V and J ends were trimmed by 6 bases and 6 bases, with 10 bases remaining between them. Looked up from germline, CDR1 is DFQATT and CDR2 is SNEGSKA (reference sequence). The CDR3 is 11 amino acids. In DNA form, the CDR3 reads TGCAGTGCCGTTCAAGGGGATACGCAGTATTTT. Its translation is CSAVQGDTQYF.

This chain connects TRBV28 to TRBJ2-1, with TRBD2 identical over 10 bases. The V gene end was trimmed by 6 bases and the J gene end by 5 bases; junction bases not matched to a gene: 4. Germline CDR1 reads MDHEN; CDR2 reads SYDVKM. The CDR3 is made up of 14 amino acids. CDR3 DNA: TGTGCCAGCAGAAGCGGGGGGGCCCACAATGAGCAGTTCTTC. Its protein is CASRSGGAHNEQFF.

This clonotype was counted many times. The J gene is TRBJ2-5, the V gene TRBV7-2; a weak D match, TRBD2 (5 bases). Germline V gene sequence: CDR1 SGHTA, CDR2 FQGNSA. This CDR3 comprises 13 residues. Trimming pared 2 bases from V and 3 bases from J, leaving 7 bases between. In DNA, the CDR3 is TGTGCCAGCAGCTTACCGGGGAAAGAGACCCAGTACTTC. Translation: CASSLPGKETQYF.

There are many counts of this clonotype. This chain joins TRBV6-5 and TRBJ1-1; D is unresolved. The CDR3 covers 13 residues. V gave up 8 bases and J gave up 4 bases, with 14 bases separating them. Germline loops: CDR1 MNHEY, CDR2 SVGAGI. The chain's CDR3 is CASAGVVGTEAFF. The CDR3 nucleotides read TGTGCCAGCGCCGGGGTCGTTGGCACTGAAGCTTTCTTT.

This clonotype was recorded at least ten times. The J gene is TRBJ2-3, the V gene TRBV7-6; TRBD1 matches 10 bases. The CDR3 totals 17 residues. CDR1 is SGHVS and CDR2 is FNYEAQ in the germline V gene. Trimming removed 5 bases from V and 5 bases from J; junction bases left unmatched: 13. This CDR3 reads CASSPRETGGRVDTQYF. The CDR3 DNA follows: TGTGCCAGCAGCCCCCGAGAGACAGGGGGCCGGGTAGATACGCAGTATTTT.

This clonotype has at least ten counts. The gene calls are TRBV15 and TRBJ2-3, with 9 positions matching TRBD2. CDR3 length equals 15 residues. Germline CDR1 reads LNHNV; CDR2 reads YYDKDF (reference sequence). V lost 8 bases and J lost 2; bases outside the gene matches: 8. The CDR3 nucleotides read TGTGCCACCGGTGAGCGGGGGGCTTTCACAGATACGCAGTATTTT. Translated: CATGERGAFTDTQYF. Full variable domain (outside the CDR3, taken from reference TRBV15 and TRBJ2-3): DAMVIQNPRYQVTQFGKPVTLSCSQTLNHNVMYWYQQKSSQAPKLLFHYYDKDFNNEADTPDNFQSRRPNTSFCFLDIRSPGLGDTAMYLCATGERGAFTDTQYFGPGTRLTVL.

This clonotype occurred a few times. This sequence joins TRBV6-1 and TRBJ1-3; TRBD1 aligns across 7 bases. The germline V gene has CDR1 MNHNS and CDR2 SASEGT. The V gene end was trimmed by 6 bases and the J gene end by 2 bases; junction bases not matched to a gene: 7. CDR3 size: 15 residues. Here the CDR3 DNA reads TGTGCCAGCAGGCGACAGGGCATTACTGGAAACACCATATATTTT. Translating it yields CASRRQGITGNTIYF.

The table lists this clonotype with a few counts. V usage is TRBV20-1 and J usage is TRBJ2-7; D not certain. The germline gives CDR1 DFQATT, CDR2 SNEGSKA (reference sequence). The CDR3 contains 12 residues. CDR3 protein: CSLELFTYEQYF. The CDR3 region has the DNA TGCAGCTTAGAGCTCTTCACCTACGAGCAGTACTTC.

This clonotype was recorded at least ten times. The J gene is TRBJ2-1, the V gene TRBV19, with D tentatively TRBD2 (6 bases). The germline V and J ends were trimmed by 3 bases and 8 bases, with 17 bases remaining between them. Germline V CDR1 and CDR2: LNHDA, SQIVND (reference sequence). CDR3 length: 15 amino acids. CDR3 nucleotide sequence: TGTGCCAGTAGTATGTCAGGGCTGGGAGGCGATGAGCAGTTCTTC. Amino acids: CASSMSGLGGDEQFF.

The sample holds many counts of this clonotype. The chain couples TRBV12-3 or TRBV12-4 to TRBJ1-2, with D possibly being TRBD1 (5 bases). The CDR3 covers 14 residues. The V end lost 3 bases, the J end lost 8 bases, and 16 bases lay between the germline ends. For the CDR3, the DNA is TGTGCCAGCAGTTTCGTGACAGTTGCTACCGGCTACACCTTC. Translating it yields CASSFVTVATGYTF.

The chain has TRBV6-1 and TRBJ1-2; unclear D gene. Germline CDR1 and CDR2: MNHNS and SASEGT. Trimming cost V 2 bases and J 2 bases, with 12 bases left between them. The CDR3 extends over 15 amino acids. The CDR3 DNA sequence: TGTGCCAGCAGTGAATACCCGCCTTCCAACTATGGCTACACCTTC. This translates into CASSEYPPSNYGYTF.

The V and J genes are TRBV7-8 and TRBJ2-3, with 8 nucleotides matching TRBD1. CDR3 size: 13 residues. CDR1 SGHVS and CDR2 FQNEAQ come from the germline V gene. V dropped 6 bases and J dropped 6; count of bases not matched to a gene: 5. CDR3 amino acids: CASRGTGWDTQYF. The CDR3 DNA reads TGTGCCAGCAGGGGGACAGGATGGGATACGCAGTATTTT.

V and J are TRBV18 and TRBJ2-1; a possible D gene is TRBD2 (7 bases). In germline, CDR1 is KGHSH, CDR2 LQKENI. The CDR3 is 15 residues long. With 2 bases removed from V and 1 base from J, the gap between germline ends came to 9 bases. CDR3 coding DNA: TGTGCCAGCTCACCAGGGAGGGGGTCCTACAATGAGCAGTTCTTC. Translated, it gives CASSPGRGSYNEQFF.

This clonotype was seen only a few times. The rearrangement joins TRBV14 to TRBJ2-3, with TRBD1 as a possible D gene (6 bases). V dropped 5 bases and J dropped 0 bases, with 9 bases sitting between them. This CDR3 has 14 amino acids. The germline gives CDR1 SGHDN, CDR2 FVKESK. CDR3 coding DNA: TGTGCCAGCAGCACGAGGGGGAGCACAGATACGCAGTATTTT. Protein product: CASSTRGSTDTQYF.

This clonotype was observed at least ten times. The J gene is TRBJ1-1, the V gene TRBV6-2 or TRBV6-3; 11 nucleotides match TRBD1. Germline V gives CDR1 MNHEY, CDR2 SVGEGT. CDR3 length: 13 amino acids. The trim removed 4 bases at V and 11 bases at J, leaving 6 bases unmatched. The CDR3 loop is CASSSGQGVMAFF. For the CDR3, the DNA is TGTGCCAGCAGTTCGGGACAGGGGGTGATGGCTTTCTTT.